This T cell receptor (beta chain) appears in the sequencing data of a study of T cells after yellow fever vaccination. Turning to the study itself: The SMART-Seq v4 Ultra Low Input method served to prepare the low-cell-number fractions.

This clonotype was seen more than once but under ten times. What it binds is unknown. Using its own MiXCR run on the 5' RACE reads, TCRdb lists one record per CDR3 protein. The repertoire holds 150,000 to 200,000 distinct CDR3 sequences, about 10% seen once, with 36% in the top ten. Study-level findings and limits: After the booster, approximately 95% of CD4 and about nine tenths of CD8 primary-response clones were re-detected.

The germline V gene has CDR1 SEHNR and CDR2 FQNEAQ (reference sequence). The CDR3 totals 12 residues. V dropped 3 bases and J dropped 4 bases, with 6 bases sitting between them. The genes are TRBV7-9 and TRBJ1-2; no clear D gene. The material was CD8+ T cells sorted from PBMCs, obtained 15 days after the yellow fever booster vaccination. This sequence was found in a young man who received the YFV17D yellow fever vaccine. CDR3 nucleotides: TGTGCCAGCAGCTTGCAGCTCTATGGCTACACCTTC. The encoded protein is CASSLQLYGYTF. The full variable domain, in which reference TRBV7-9 and TRBJ1-2 provide the parts outside the CDR3, is DTGVSQNPRHKITKRGQNVTFRCDPISEHNRLYWYRQTLGQGPEFLTYFQNEAQLEKSRLLSDRFSAERPKGSFSTLEIQRTEQGDSAMYLCASSLQLYGYTFGSGTRLTVV.